This TCR beta chain was obtained from a study of blood T cell repertoires in COVID-19. Study as a whole: The origin of the acute and convalescent COVID-19 samples was the United States, Italy and Spain.

This clone was detected only once. The protocol was immunoSEQ multiplex PCR, while the TCRdb copy is restricted to in-frame clones and leaves out a portion. The table records 150,000 to 200,000 clones, 80% of them present only once. This CDR3 region has 14 residues. Deletions cut 1 base from V and 4 bases from J, with 8 bases between. CDR1 SGHRS and CDR2 YFSETQ come from the germline V gene. The chain links TRBV5-1 to TRBJ1-4, with a weak D call TRBD1 (5 bases). The source material was PBMCs or T cells enriched from blood (not recorded which). The clonotype comes from a man aged 40-55 years who had recovered from COVID-19. CDR3 coding DNA: TGCGCCAGCAGCTTGACAGGTGTTAATGAAAAACTGTTTTTT. Translation gives CASSLTGVNEKLFF.